These T cell receptor beta chains were read from a single sample in a study of vaccination and CD4 T cells after COVID-19. TCRdb analysed the PCR reads with MiXCR anew, one entry per CDR3 protein. The sample includes 15,000 to 20,000 distinct CDR3 sequences, around 35% of them seen just once. These receptors lack a known antigen. The sequenced material came from CD4+ T cells from blood, cultured in vitro. The receptors were sampled from a human donor who had recovered from COVID-19. CDR3s include the opening cysteine and the closing phenylalanine or tryptophan. The D gene is left open where the match is weak. For some rows the clone size is stated as once, few or many, or as a class when expanded; others skip it.

J gene	D gene	clone size	V gene	CDR3 protein	CDR3 DNA
TRBJ2-2	NA	few	TRBV30	CAWSEESAGELFF	TGTGCCTGGAGCGAGGAAAGCGCCGGGGAGCTGTTTTTT
TRBJ2-1	NA	NA	TRBV20-1	CSAGHPQRGYNEQFF	TGCAGTGCTGGACACCCGCAAAGGGGCTACAATGAGCAGTTCTTC
TRBJ2-7	NA	NA	TRBV20-1	CSARDLAAYEQYF	TGCAGTGCTAGAGATCTAGCCGCCTACGAGCAGTACTTC
TRBJ1-1	NA	few	TRBV20-1	CSARVFGAGGTEAFF	TGCAGTGCTAGAGTATTCGGGGCTGGTGGCACTGAAGCTTTCTTT
TRBJ1-6	NA	NA	TRBV6-2/TRBV6-3	CASRMVGGATVPPLHF	TGTGCCAGCAGGATGGTGGGGGGAGCAACTGTGCCACCCCTCCACTTT
TRBJ2-3	NA	NA	TRBV4-1	CASSQDRLADTQYF	TGCGCCAGCAGCCAAGATAGACTTGCAGATACGCAGTATTTT
TRBJ2-1	TRBD2	NA	TRBV10-2	CATAASSGSGYEQFF	TGCGCCACCGCCGCTAGTAGCGGGAGCGGCTATGAGCAGTTCTTC
TRBJ1-2	NA	NA	TRBV21-1	CASRGDWAGYTF	TGTGCCAGCCGGGGGGACTGGGCAGGCTACACCTTC
TRBJ2-7	NA	NA	TRBV7-9	CASSRTAEQYF	TGTGCCAGCAGCCGGACGGCCGAGCAGTACTTC
TRBJ2-5	TRBD1	few	TRBV27	CASSLGQGWAETQYF	TGTGCCAGCAGTTTAGGACAGGGGTGGGCGGAGACCCAGTACTTC
TRBJ1-5	NA	NA	TRBV19	CASSIKGHPNQPQHF	TGTGCCAGTAGTATAAAGGGACACCCCAATCAGCCCCAGCATTTT
TRBJ2-7	TRBD1	NA	TRBV7-6	CASSLGQGYSYEQYF	TGTGCCAGCAGCTTAGGACAGGGATACTCCTACGAGCAGTACTTC
TRBJ1-5	NA	few	TRBV20-1	CSARRPGQREPQHF	TGCAGTGCTAGACGCCCGGGACAAAGGGAGCCCCAGCATTTT
TRBJ2-7	NA	NA	TRBV7-2	CASSPGLRDREQYF	TGTGCCAGCAGCCCGGGACTGAGGGACCGCGAGCAGTACTTC
TRBJ2-7	TRBD2	NA	TRBV6-1	CASSEASGSSYEQYF	TGTGCCAGCAGTGAAGCTAGCGGGAGCTCCTACGAGCAGTACTTC
TRBJ2-5	TRBD2	NA	TRBV6-5	CASSYSLAGALETQYF	TGTGCCAGCAGTTACTCCCTAGCGGGAGCTCTGGAGACCCAGTACTTC
TRBJ2-1	NA	NA	TRBV27	CASNLTLELDEQFF	TGTGCCAGCAATCTAACCCTTGAGCTCGATGAGCAGTTCTTC
TRBJ1-2	NA	NA	TRBV10-3	CAISGTGNKDYGYTF	TGTGCCATCAGTGGTACGGGTAACAAGGACTATGGCTACACCTTC
TRBJ2-5	NA	few	TRBV6-5	CASSYSSAPGETQYF	TGTGCCAGCAGTTACTCCAGCGCTCCTGGGGAGACCCAGTACTTC
TRBJ2-3	NA	once	TRBV27	CASSLFGPREADTQYF	TGTGCCAGCAGTTTATTCGGGCCTAGGGAGGCAGATACGCAGTATTTT
TRBJ2-3	NA	few	TRBV2	CASSQATWSDTQYF	TGTGCCAGCAGTCAGGCCACCTGGTCAGATACGCAGTATTTT
TRBJ1-4	NA	few	TRBV20-1	CSARVGAGNEKLFF	TGCAGTGCTAGAGTGGGGGCGGGTAATGAAAAACTGTTTTTT
TRBJ2-4	NA	few	TRBV27	CASSSDGYDIQYF	TGTGCCAGCAGTTCCGACGGGTACGACATTCAGTACTTC
TRBJ2-7	TRBD2	few	TRBV20-1	CSAAGTSGGRGSYEQYF	TGCAGTGCTGCCGGGACTAGCGGGGGCCGGGGCTCCTACGAGCAGTACTTC
TRBJ2-3	NA	NA	TRBV20-1	CSALGGAPDAQYF	TGCAGTGCTCTTGGGGGAGCCCCAGATGCGCAGTATTTT
TRBJ2-2	NA	NA	TRBV6-1	CASSEKGSLPGELFF	TGTGCCAGCAGTGAAAAAGGGTCCCTCCCCGGGGAGCTGTTTTTT
TRBJ2-2	NA	NA	TRBV27	CASCQTGGFIAGELFF	TGTGCCAGCTGCCAGACTGGGGGCTTCATCGCCGGGGAGCTGTTTTTT
TRBJ2-7	TRBD1	NA	TRBV29-1	CSVGDRGREQYF	TGCAGCGTTGGGGACAGGGGTCGCGAGCAGTACTTC
TRBJ2-3	NA	few	TRBV19	CASSADRSTDTQYF	TGTGCCAGTAGTGCCGACAGGAGCACAGATACGCAGTATTTT
TRBJ1-2	NA	few	TRBV20-1	CSAPIGQTRGGYTF	TGCAGTGCTCCCATAGGACAGACTAGGGGTGGCTACACCTTC
TRBJ2-2	TRBD2	NA	TRBV5-1	CASSLGDGRSNTGELFF	TGCGCCAGCAGCTTGGGGGACGGGAGGTCAAACACCGGGGAGCTGTTTTTT
TRBJ2-3	TRBD2	few	TRBV20-1	CSAVWTSGSKGTQYF	TGCAGTGCTGTCTGGACTAGCGGGAGTAAAGGCACGCAGTATTTT
TRBJ1-6	NA	NA	TRBV5-1	CASSLVQGLSSYNSPLHF	TGCGCCAGCAGCTTGGTACAGGGCCTAAGCTCCTATAATTCACCCCTCCACTTT
TRBJ1-4	NA	NA	TRBV6-1	CASRRGDEKLFF	TGTGCCAGCAGGAGAGGAGATGAAAAACTGTTTTTT
TRBJ2-5	TRBD2	few	TRBV20-1	CSADRTSGRWEAETQYF	TGCAGTGCTGACCGGACTAGCGGGAGATGGGAGGCAGAGACCCAGTACTTC
TRBJ1-4	NA	NA	TRBV5-1	CASRSRGHNEKLFF	TGCGCCAGCAGATCCAGGGGCCATAATGAAAAACTGTTTTTT
TRBJ1-5	TRBD1	medium-sized	TRBV7-8	CASSPDRGDQPQHF	TGTGCCAGCAGCCCAGACAGGGGTGATCAGCCCCAGCATTTT
TRBJ2-7	TRBD2	NA	TRBV10-3	CAIKPGTSTYEQYF	TGTGCCATCAAACCCGGGACTAGCACCTACGAGCAGTACTTC
TRBJ2-5	TRBD1	few	TRBV20-1	CSAAGTAGGETQYF	TGCAGTGCAGCCGGGACAGCCGGTGGAGAGACCCAGTACTTC
TRBJ2-7	NA	few	TRBV28	CASSPPHGAEQYF	TGTGCCAGCAGTCCCCCCCATGGGGCCGAGCAGTACTTC
TRBJ1-2	TRBD1	few	TRBV20-1	CSARGTGGHYGYTF	TGCAGTGCTAGGGGGACAGGGGGTCACTATGGCTACACCTTC
TRBJ2-7	TRBD1	NA	TRBV29-1	CSVRSGGYEQYF	TGCAGCGTCCGATCAGGGGGCTACGAGCAGTACTTC
TRBJ2-5	NA	NA	TRBV29-1	CSAGETQYF	TGCAGCGCCGGGGAGACCCAGTACTTC
TRBJ2-5	NA	NA	TRBV18	CASSPWGQETQYF	TGTGCCAGCTCACCGTGGGGGCAAGAGACCCAGTACTTC
TRBJ1-5	TRBD1	NA	TRBV12-3/TRBV12-4	CASSFGTGGVKGQPQHF	TGTGCCAGCAGTTTTGGGACAGGGGGCGTCAAGGGTCAGCCCCAGCATTTT
TRBJ1-1	NA	NA	TRBV30	CAWTPPGQNTEAFF	TGTGCCTGGACCCCCCCCGGGCAGAACACTGAAGCTTTCTTT
TRBJ2-1	TRBD2	NA	TRBV2	CASSKRPSGSQTYNEQFF	TGTGCCAGCAGTAAAAGACCTAGCGGAAGTCAGACCTACAATGAGCAGTTCTTC
TRBJ1-3	NA	few	TRBV2	CASRTEAIPYF	TGTGCCAGCAGAACGGAGGCTATCCCATATTTT